This entry lists 17 T cell receptor beta chains sequenced from one sample in a study of blood T cell repertoires in COVID-19. Method: immunoSEQ multiplex PCR; TCRdb's copy keeps in-frame clones and lacks some. The sample has some 250,000 clones; 80% to 90% are singletons. The sequenced sample consisted of PBMCs or T cells enriched from blood (not recorded which). The receptor source for this set is a man aged 35-49 years who had recovered from COVID-19.

V is TRBV15 and J is TRBJ1-1, with D tentatively TRBD1 (6 bases). With 5 bases removed from V and 7 bases from J, the gap between germline ends came to 23 bases. CDR1 and CDR2 (germline): LNHNV, YYDKDF (reference sequence). CDR3 length: 16 residues. The CDR3 protein is CATSFSLGGGEGEAFF. The DNA for the CDR3 is TGTGCCACCAGCTTCTCCCTCGGGGGGGGCGAAGGTGAAGCTTTCTTT.

This rearrangement joins TRBV5-1 to TRBJ1-5; D gene unclear. V dropped 0 bases and J dropped 0 bases, with 7 bases sitting between them. The V gene's germline CDR1 is SGHRS and CDR2 YFSETQ. CDR3 length: 15 residues. CDR3: CASSLDVGSNQPQHF. The CDR3 coding sequence is TGCGCCAGCAGCTTGGATGTCGGTAGCAATCAGCCCCAGCATTTT.

The chain uses TRBV3-1 (or the pseudogene TRBV3-2) and TRBJ1-3; 10 positions match TRBD1. The CDR3 has 16 residues. The germline V gene encodes CDR1 LGHDT and CDR2 YNNKEL (reference sequence). Germline trimming cut 5 bases from V and 3 bases from J; bases unmatched to any gene: 7. In DNA form, the CDR3 reads TGTGCCAGCAGCTTTACGACAGGGGGCTTTGGAAACACCATATATTTT. Protein: CASSFTTGGFGNTIYF.

This chain connects TRBV7-2 to TRBJ2-2; D uncertain. Deletions cut 2 bases from V and 7 bases from J, with 14 bases between. CDR3 size: 15 residues. CDR1 and CDR2 (germline): SGHTA, FQGNSA. CDR3 bases: TGTGCCAGCAGCTTATTCGGTGGTTCACTCGGGGAGCTGTTTTTT. This codes for CASSLFGGSLGELFF.

The chain uses TRBV7-9 and TRBJ2-5; TRBD2 matches at 12 bases. There are 15 residues in the CDR3. The trim removed 5 bases at V and 4 bases at J, leaving 5 bases unmatched. CDR1 SEHNR and CDR2 FQNEAQ come from the germline V gene (reference sequence). For the CDR3, the DNA is TGTGCCAGCAGCCCGAAGACTAGCGGGGGAGAGACCCAGTACTTC. Residues: CASSPKTSGGETQYF. The full variable domain, its missing parts supplied by reference TRBV7-9 and TRBJ2-5, is DTGVSQNPRHKITKRGQNVTFRCDPISEHNRLYWYRQTLGQGPEFLTYFQNEAQLEKSRLLSDRFSAERPKGSFSTLEIQRTEQGDSAMYLCASSPKTSGGETQYFGPGTRLLVL.

This clone was counted between two and nine times. The J gene is TRBJ2-7, the V gene TRBV2, with D possibly matching TRBD1 (6 bases). The CDR3 covers 13 residues. V was cut by 6 bases and J by 4 bases, with 13 bases left in between. Germline-derived CDR1 and CDR2 are SNHLY and FYNNEI. This CDR3 reads CASRETGSYEQYF. The DNA for the CDR3 is TGTGCCAGCAGGGAAACAGGGTCTTACGAGCAGTACTTC.

The chain couples TRBV11-3 to TRBJ2-1, with 9 bases matching TRBD1. This CDR3 region has 20 residues. Losses at the gene ends were 5 bases for V and 2 bases for J; bases not matched to a gene: 19. Germline assignment: CDR1 SGHNT and CDR2 YENEEA. The DNA of the CDR3 is TGTGCCAGCAGCGCCCTAACCCGGGGACAGGGAACTCTACCCTACAATGAGCAGTTCTTC. Protein sequence: CASSALTRGQGTLPYNEQFF.

This clone was observed a handful of times. The chain has TRBV6-2 or TRBV6-3 and TRBJ1-5; no clear D. V lost 0 bases to trimming and J lost 0 bases, with 12 bases between them. The CDR3 contains 17 residues. CDR1 is MNHEY, CDR2 SVGEGT, per germline. The CDR3 region is CASSYSRLSDSNQPQHF. The DNA of the CDR3 is TGTGCCAGCAGTTACTCGAGGTTATCGGATAGCAATCAGCCCCAGCATTTT.

J is TRBJ2-1 and V is TRBV9; D is undetermined. V was clipped by 1 base and J by 4 bases, with 12 bases between them. CDR3 length: 15 amino acids. Germline values: CDR1 SGDLS, CDR2 YYNGEE. CDR3 loop: CASSVIGAQYNEQFF. For the CDR3, the DNA is TGTGCCAGCAGCGTAATAGGAGCCCAGTACAATGAGCAGTTCTTC. Full variable domain (rest looked up from reference TRBV9 and TRBJ2-1): DSGVTQTPKHLITATGQRVTLRCSPRSGDLSVYWYQQSLDQGLQFLIQYYNGEERAKGNILERFSAQQFPDLHSELNLSSLELGDSALYFCASSVIGAQYNEQFFGPGTRLTVL.

The chain has TRBV2 and TRBJ1-5; TRBD1 matches 9 bases. CDR3 length: 15 residues. Germline lookup yields CDR1 SNHLY and CDR2 FYNNEI. With V trimmed by 7 bases and J by 3 bases, 7 bases remained unmatched. The CDR3: CASKGQGYSNQPQHF. The DNA of the CDR3 is TGTGCCAGCAAGGGACAGGGATATTCCAATCAGCCCCAGCATTTT.

The chain links TRBV28 to TRBJ2-7; D might be TRBD2 (5 bases). V was trimmed by 5 bases and J by 1 base, leaving 9 bases between them. This CDR3 has 13 amino acids. CDR1 is MDHEN and CDR2 is SYDVKM in the germline V gene. The CDR3 DNA is TGTGCCAGCAGTGTCCCGGGGTCCTACGAGCAGTACTTC. Protein sequence: CASSVPGSYEQYF.

J is TRBJ2-7 and V is TRBV7-3; D is perhaps TRBD1 (7 bases). CDR1 SGHTA and CDR2 FQGTGA come from the germline V gene. This CDR3 spans 14 amino acids. Trimming removed 4 bases from V and 2 bases from J, with 12 bases in between. CDR3 loop: CASSSQGGAYEQYF. The CDR3 bases are TGTGCCAGCAGCTCGCAGGGGGGTGCCTACGAGCAGTACTTC.

Comments on this clone: At the DNA level, this CDR3 is encoded by other sequences in the same sample as well. The V and J genes are TRBV5-1 and TRBJ2-3, with D possibly being TRBD2 (6 bases). Germline CDR1 and CDR2: SGHRS and YFSETQ. The CDR3 runs 16 residues. Trimming left V 1 base short and J 0 bases short, with 12 bases between. CDR3 sequence reads: CASSLLGGASTDTQYF. In DNA form, the CDR3 reads TGCGCCAGCAGCTTGTTGGGCGGGGCAAGCACAGATACGCAGTATTTT.

The chain links TRBV4-1 to TRBJ2-2, with 8 bases lining up with TRBD2. The J segment lost 4 bases and the V segment lost 4 bases, leaving 14 bases of the junction unmatched. The CDR3 is 18 residues long. CDR1 is MGHRA and CDR2 is YSYEKL in the germline V gene. CDR3 amino acids: CASSRSPGAGALTGELFF. The DNA for the CDR3 is TGCGCCAGCAGCCGCTCCCCTGGAGCGGGGGCTCTCACCGGGGAGCTGTTTTTT.

This clone has a handful of counts. The CDR3 DNA is TGTGCCAGCAGCCCCCTAGCGGGAGGGGACAATGAGCAGTTCTTC. This encodes CASSPLAGGDNEQFF. This rearrangement joins TRBV11-2 to TRBJ2-1; TRBD2 agrees at 12 bases. Germline V gene data show CDR1 as SGHAT and CDR2 as FQNNGV. The CDR3 length is 15 residues. Trimming at V came to 5 bases and at J to 5 bases, leaving 4 bases not matched to a gene. Drawing the rest from reference TRBV11-2 and TRBJ2-1, the complete variable domain is EAGVAQSPRYKIIEKRQSVAFWCNPISGHATLYWYQQILGQGPKLLIQFQNNGVVDDSQLPKDRFSAERLKGVDSTLKIQPAKLEDSAVYLCASSPLAGGDNEQFFGPGTRLTVL.

V gene TRBV7-2 combines with J gene TRBJ2-5, with 8 bases identical to TRBD2. V shed 1 base, J shed 1 base, and the junction held 5 bases outside the gene matches. The germline V gene has CDR1 SGHTA and CDR2 FQGNSA. The CDR3 loop spans 16 amino acids. In DNA, the CDR3 is TGTGCCAGCAGCTTAGAGTTAGCGGGACCCCAAGAGACCCAGTACTTC. It yields the protein CASSLELAGPQETQYF.

The chain joins TRBV28 to TRBJ2-7; weak D call: TRBD1 (6 bases). Trimming stripped 2 bases from V and 0 bases from J, with 32 bases between. CDR3 size: 22 residues. The V gene's germline CDR1 is MDHEN and CDR2 SYDVKM. The CDR3 nucleotides are TGTGCCAGCAGTTTAGGAGGTCTCAACAGAGATTCGACAGGATTTATCTCCTACGAGCAGTACTTC. Amino acids: CASSLGGLNRDSTGFISYEQYF.